This section outlines one T cell receptor beta chain sequence together with its context. No cognate antigen has been identified for it. No qualities accompany the bases; no much larger clone lies one base away. The CDR3 starts with the cysteine, ends with the phenylalanine, and has 15 residues. The only DNA kept is the CDR3, 45 bases in frame from the first base. CDR1 and CDR2, looked up from the germline V gene, are MDHEN and SYDVKM. Trimming costs V 2 bases and J 7 bases, and their ends lie 17 bases apart. The data belong to a study of cytomegalovirus exposure and HLA in healthy donors (dated by TCRdb to about 2017). As for the study more broadly: An earlier analysis of 587 of the donors reported approximately 290 Gb of sequence data and some 120 million unique TCR beta sequences from about 179 million T cells. An early release that covered several hundred HLA-typed donors contained 250 to 350 gigabases of sequencing data and 80 million or so unique TCR sequences. Among the roughly 400 genotyped donors, under 90% belonged to the genetic ancestry cluster associated with self-reported Caucasian donors. The study aimed to test whether signatures of past pathogen exposure could be identified by cataloging public T cell receptors. The study used immunosequencing to profile the T cell repertoires of more than 650 subjects and linked those repertoires to cytomegalovirus serostatus. In addition to the first cohort of 666 subjects, a separate validation cohort of under 150 different subjects was used. High-throughput TCR immunosequencing, statistical association of individual TCRs with disease status, and machine learning were combined to predict cytomegalovirus infection status. A later analysis re-analyzed previously published TCR beta repertoires from about 730 donors and added high-resolution HLA genotyping to study TCR occurrence patterns. Rather than drawing on any new phenotypic data, the later analysis identified candidate immune exposures from TCR beta sequences and the way those sequences occurred across donors. An earlier analysis of about 620 of the donors applied high-throughput TCR beta sequencing to assess whether each TCR beta V gene segment acted as functional or pseudogenic. Donor age, sex, ethnicity and CMV serostatus were compiled alongside the repertoire data. Genome-wide SNP genotypes for about 65% of the roughly 700 donors were used in a later genetic analysis, which treated that subset as a discovery cohort. All discovery cohort repertoires had been generated using a single sequencing platform. HLA typing included class I and class II loci at four-digit resolution. The number of donors typed differed by locus, with roughly 629-640 for A, B, C, DRB1 and DQB1, roughly 550 for DQA1, 600 to 610 for DPA1, and some 470 for DPB1. A handful of DR-DQ haplotypes were handled as single units for association and clustering because linkage in the cohort was strong. On average, roughly 250,000 unique TCR beta nucleotide sequences were sequenced per donor among a few hundred genotyped donors of the cohort, with 15% to 20% of those sequences being non-productive. Study-level results and caveats: This cohort had only TCR beta chains sequenced, and the lack of alpha or paired-chain data limited which features could be detected. According to the authors, the approach could potentially be generalized to other disease states and immunological phenotypes. Cytomegalovirus status was reported to be diagnosed by the classifier with high specificity and sensitivity in both the original and validation cohorts. In a later analysis, TCR association rates were found to vary across HLA loci, with the most associated TCRs seen for DRB1 alleles and the fewest for HLA-C alleles. The presence/absence analyses assumed that sequencing depth was roughly uniform across donors, and that assumption may not be true. According to a later analysis, most CMV-associated TCR beta chains appeared to be HLA-restricted, and the HLA associations seemed to be driven largely by CMV exposure. A further reported finding was that TCR beta sequences accurately predicted the HLA-A and HLA-B alleles for most subjects in the first cohort. Most TCR sequences were observed very rarely across donors, whereas some public TCRs were present in many individuals. HLA typing was unavailable for some donors at each locus, so association tests used only the typed subset. Because the 87-base-pair reads could not distinguish some IMGT-functional V segments, including TRBV6-2 and TRBV6-3, those segments were excluded. In a later analysis, 15,000 to 20,000 TCR beta sequences were associated with specific HLA alleles at a false discovery rate of 0.05. The study gave a list of about 160 TCR beta chains associated with cytomegalovirus. In a later analysis, several top co-occurrence clusters were reported to appear linked to parvovirus B19, influenza, CMV and Epstein-Barr virus. Because counts were too low, roughly 17 rarely observed V segments, including chromosome 9 orphons, were left out of the earlier analysis of over 550 of the donors. An association between a missense DCLRE1C variant and V-gene and J-gene trimming of TCR beta chains was found in a later genetic analysis and replicated in an independent cohort. A cluster of highly shared sequence variants was judged likely to represent a technical artifact of the sequencing pipeline. An earlier analysis of around 540 of the donors showed that most TCR beta V segments appeared in productive rearrangements either about 87% or about 30% of the time, which broadly matched IMGT annotations. In a later analysis, HLA-associated TCR beta chains were found to be more clonally expanded and to have lower generation probabilities than equally common non-associated chains. In a later genetic analysis, fewer N-insertions in productive TCRs were reported among donors in an Asian-associated ancestry cluster than the approximately 670-donor mean. Three of the identified cytomegalovirus-associated TCR beta chains were confirmed in vitro to be specific for cytomegalovirus antigens. When HLA alleles, especially DR and DQ, strongly co-occurred, TCR associations were difficult to assign to individual alleles. CMV serostatus was the only immune exposure information available for the cohort. Linkage disequilibrium might explain the correlated functional status among segregating V segments, but an unknown experimental factor could not be ruled out.

The cohort was made up of around 720 healthy bone marrow donors. All cohort members were sampled while nominally healthy, although unrecorded immune exposures were likely present. The donor was CMV seropositive and was included in the group of some 290 seropositive cohort members. A peripheral blood sample was collected from each donor, and TCR beta sequencing was performed on peripheral blood mononuclear cells. Genomic DNA extraction from the blood cell samples was performed with the Qiagen DNeasy Blood Extraction Kit. Library preparation was by the immunoSEQ multiplex PCR assay. For the multiplex PCR, a mixture combining 60 forward primers for TCR Vbeta segments and 13 reverse primers for TCR Jbeta segments was used. A multiplex PCR assay on genomic DNA amplified the CDR3 region of rearranged TCR beta genes. On the Illumina HiSeq System, the amplified TCR beta libraries were sequenced as 87-base-pair reads. Turning to the authors' computational methods: Across the 670 or so repertoires, a later analysis counted roughly 77 million unique TCR beta chains, 9 million to 14 million of which were shared by at least two donors. To remove PCR and sequencing errors, raw reads were error-corrected and collapsed into unique sequences using a nearest-neighbor algorithm that merged closely related sequences. V, D and J gene segments were assigned by aligning CDR3 sequences to IMGT reference sequences. For a sequence to be retained, a match of at least six nucleotides was required to both a V gene segment and a J gene segment. Rearrangements were classified as productive when the CDR3 lacked stop codons and remained in frame with V and J, and all other rearrangements were classified as non-productive. CDR3 was defined according to IMGT convention as the region running from the second conserved V-encoded cysteine to the conserved J-encoded phenylalanine. Sequences without an unambiguous match to a single V gene segment were excluded from the earlier analysis of about 600 of the donors. An earlier analysis of a few hundred of the donors classified V segments as functional when productive rearrangements were above 56.7% and as segregating when the standard deviation between donors was above 5%. A statistical classification framework was developed to diagnose cytomegalovirus status using the catalog of TCR beta chain sequences. In a later analysis, TCR nucleotide sequences were compared against IMGT/GENE-DB human TR gene sequences so that V and J genes could be assigned. Using the TCRdist pipeline, a later analysis assigned CDR3 sequences along with most-parsimonious VDJ recombination scenarios. In a later analysis, each TCR beta chain was defined by its CDR3 amino acid sequence together with its V-gene family, and reads without a unique V-gene family were excluded. A later analysis removed over 500 highly shared, low-generation-probability nucleotide sequences to deal with suspected cross-contamination and a sequencing artifact. For each public chain, a later analysis derived a clonal expansion index from normalized ranks of inferred template counts within each repertoire. In a later analysis, generation probabilities were computed using a VDJ recombination model fitted to out-of-frame rearrangements, and the results were checked against IGoR. A later analysis scored TCR-TCR, TCR-HLA and TCR-CMV co-occurrence with hypergeometric tests, applying a repertoire-size bias correction to TCR pairs. False discovery rates were estimated in a later analysis by permuting HLA or CMV assignments 20 times. A later analysis grouped co-occurring TCRs with DBSCAN, adding TCRdist sequence similarity when clustering within HLA-allele-positive subsets. Repertoires with fewer than 30,000 or more than 120,000 public chains, plus five repertoires with anomalous nucleotide sharing, were excluded from co-occurrence clustering. TCRdb mirrors the immuneACCESS table, restricted to in-frame sequences. Some clones are absent from its copies; in checked studies, under half trace to an unresolved V gene, and the reason for the others is unknown. The V and J calls and the clone size are those of that table, but D and trimming were determined from the DNA. The sample data list 130,000 or so clones, and 73% of these were observed just once. 2.1% of the sample is held by the ten biggest clonotypes.

The receptor comes from a woman in her thirties or forties in good health and CMV-seropositive. Rearrangement joined TRBV28 to TRBJ1-2; the D gene cannot be named for sure. The sample comprised PBMCs. For the CDR3, the sequence is CASSLMQASLGGYTF. Read as DNA, the sequence is TGTGCCAGCAGTTTAATGCAGGCAAGCTTGGGTGGCTACACCTTC.